This entry features one T cell receptor (beta chain) sequence. In the authors' workflow: The authors estimated nucleated cell counts from reference gene primer amplification. Measured with immunoSEQ multiplex PCR; TCRdb has only the in-frame clones, and not every one. V and J calls and clone size follow that table, whereas D and trimming were derived from the DNA. The table shows about 180,000 clones, with roughly four fifths occurring only once. J gave up 2 bases and V 2 bases, and 1 base lay outside the gene matches. The CDR3 is 15 residues long. CDR1 is MNHEY and CDR2 is SVGAGI in the germline V gene. This sample is drawn from a study of blood T cell repertoires in COVID-19. Study overall: Both acute and convalescent COVID-19 samples were obtained from the United States, Italy and Spain. Sources were T cells, B-cell-depleted T cells, or PBMCs; the material itself was cDNA or gDNA.

This TCR was sampled from a human donor in a cohort sampled during active COVID-19. The gene calls are TRBV6-5 and TRBJ1-2, with 11 positions matching TRBD1. Source material: peripheral blood. CDR3 protein: CASSYGTGGNYGYTF. In DNA form, the CDR3 reads TGTGCCAGCAGTTACGGGACAGGGGGGAACTATGGCTACACCTTC.